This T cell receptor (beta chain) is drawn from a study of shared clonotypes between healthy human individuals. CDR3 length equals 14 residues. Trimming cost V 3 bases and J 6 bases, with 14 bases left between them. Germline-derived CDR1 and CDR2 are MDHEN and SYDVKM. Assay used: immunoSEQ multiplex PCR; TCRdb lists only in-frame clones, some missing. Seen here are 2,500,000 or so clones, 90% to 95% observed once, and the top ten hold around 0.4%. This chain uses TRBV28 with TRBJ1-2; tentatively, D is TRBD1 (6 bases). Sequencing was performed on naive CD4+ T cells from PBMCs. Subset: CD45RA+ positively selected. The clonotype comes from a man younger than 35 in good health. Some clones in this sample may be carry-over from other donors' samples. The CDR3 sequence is CASSFRRDTNGYTF. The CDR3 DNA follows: TGTGCCAGCAGTTTTCGCCGGGACACAAATGGCTACACCTTC.